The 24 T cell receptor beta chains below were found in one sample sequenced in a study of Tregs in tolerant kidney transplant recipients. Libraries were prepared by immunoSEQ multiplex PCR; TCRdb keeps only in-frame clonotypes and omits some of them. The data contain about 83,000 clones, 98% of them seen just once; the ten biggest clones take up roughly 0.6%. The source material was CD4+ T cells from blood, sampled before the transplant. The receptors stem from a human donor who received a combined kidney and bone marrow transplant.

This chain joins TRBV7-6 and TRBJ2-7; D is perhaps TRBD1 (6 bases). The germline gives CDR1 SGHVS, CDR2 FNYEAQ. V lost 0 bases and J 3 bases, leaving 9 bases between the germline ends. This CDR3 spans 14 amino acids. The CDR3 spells CASSLAAGDYEQYF. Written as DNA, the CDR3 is TGTGCCAGCAGCTTAGCTGCAGGGGACTACGAGCAGTACTTC.

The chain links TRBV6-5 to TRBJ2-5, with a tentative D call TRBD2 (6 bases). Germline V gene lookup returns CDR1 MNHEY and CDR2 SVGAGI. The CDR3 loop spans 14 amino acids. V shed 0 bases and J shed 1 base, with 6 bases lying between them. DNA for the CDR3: TGTGCCAGCAGTTACTCGCGGGGCCAAGAGACCCAGTACTTC. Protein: CASSYSRGQETQYF.

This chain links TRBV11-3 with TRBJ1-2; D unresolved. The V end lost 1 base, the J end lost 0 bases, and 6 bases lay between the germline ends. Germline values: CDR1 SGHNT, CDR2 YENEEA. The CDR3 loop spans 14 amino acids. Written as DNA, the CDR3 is TGTGCCAGCAGCTTAGTGAGCGCTAACTATGGCTACACCTTC. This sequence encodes CASSLVSANYGYTF.

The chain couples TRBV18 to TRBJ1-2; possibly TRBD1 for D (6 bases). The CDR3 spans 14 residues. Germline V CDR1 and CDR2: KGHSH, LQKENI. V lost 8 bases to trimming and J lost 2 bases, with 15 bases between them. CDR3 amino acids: CASTTGTPNYGYTF. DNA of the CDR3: TGTGCCAGCACAACCGGGACACCGAACTATGGCTACACCTTC.

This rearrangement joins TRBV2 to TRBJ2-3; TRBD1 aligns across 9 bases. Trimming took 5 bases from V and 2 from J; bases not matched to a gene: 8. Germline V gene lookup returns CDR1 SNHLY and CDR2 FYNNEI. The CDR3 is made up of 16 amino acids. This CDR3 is CASSKPWTGDTDTQYF. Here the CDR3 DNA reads TGTGCCAGCAGTAAACCTTGGACAGGGGACACAGATACGCAGTATTTT.

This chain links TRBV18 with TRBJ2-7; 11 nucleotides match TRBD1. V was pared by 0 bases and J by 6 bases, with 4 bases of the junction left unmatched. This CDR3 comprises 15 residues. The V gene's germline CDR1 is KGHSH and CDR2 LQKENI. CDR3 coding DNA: TGTGCCAGCTCACCACCTGGGACAGGGGGGAGCGAGCAGTACTTC. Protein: CASSPPGTGGSEQYF.

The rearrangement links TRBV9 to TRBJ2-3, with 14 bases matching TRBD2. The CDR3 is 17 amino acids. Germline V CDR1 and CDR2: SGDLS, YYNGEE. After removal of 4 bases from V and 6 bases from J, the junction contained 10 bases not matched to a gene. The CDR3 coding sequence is TGTGCCAGCAGCCCGGGACTAGCGGGGGCTGGTGAGGATACGCAGTATTTT. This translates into CASSPGLAGAGEDTQYF.

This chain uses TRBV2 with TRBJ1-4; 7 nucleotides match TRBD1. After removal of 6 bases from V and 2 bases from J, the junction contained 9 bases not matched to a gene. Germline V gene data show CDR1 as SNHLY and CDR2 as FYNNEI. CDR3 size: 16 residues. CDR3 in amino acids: CASRDREWRTNEKLFF. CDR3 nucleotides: TGTGCCAGCAGAGACAGGGAGTGGCGGACTAATGAAAAACTGTTTTTT.

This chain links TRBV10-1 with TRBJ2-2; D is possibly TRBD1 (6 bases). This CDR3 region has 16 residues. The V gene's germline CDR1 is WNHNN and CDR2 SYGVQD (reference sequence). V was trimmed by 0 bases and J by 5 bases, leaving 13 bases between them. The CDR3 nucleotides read TGCGCCAGCAGTGAGTCGAAGCAGGGGTTTACCGGGGAGCTGTTTTTT. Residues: CASSESKQGFTGELFF.

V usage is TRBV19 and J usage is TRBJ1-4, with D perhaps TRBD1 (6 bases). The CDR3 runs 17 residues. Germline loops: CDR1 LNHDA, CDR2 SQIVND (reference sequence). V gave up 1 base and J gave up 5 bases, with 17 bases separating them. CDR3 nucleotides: TGTGCCAGTAGTATAGCTAACCGGTGGGACACCAATGAAAAACTGTTTTTT. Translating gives CASSIANRWDTNEKLFF. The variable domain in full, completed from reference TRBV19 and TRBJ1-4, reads DGGITQSPKYLFRKEGQNVTLSCEQNLNHDAMYWYRQDPGQGLRLIYYSQIVNDFQKGDIAEGYSVSREKKESFPLTVTSAQKNPTAFYLCASSIANRWDTNEKLFFGSGTQLSVL.

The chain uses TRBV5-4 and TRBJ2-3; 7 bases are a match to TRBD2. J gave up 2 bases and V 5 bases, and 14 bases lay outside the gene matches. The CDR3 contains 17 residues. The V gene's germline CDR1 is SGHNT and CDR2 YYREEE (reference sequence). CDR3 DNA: TGTGCCAGCAGTCCGTCCGCGGGGGTCGATATCACAGATACGCAGTATTTT. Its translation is CASSPSAGVDITDTQYF.

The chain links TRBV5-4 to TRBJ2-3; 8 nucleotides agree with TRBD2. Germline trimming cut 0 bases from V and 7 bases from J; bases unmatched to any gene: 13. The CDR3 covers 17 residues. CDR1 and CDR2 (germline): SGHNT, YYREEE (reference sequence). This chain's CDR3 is CASSLDRLASHLYTQYF. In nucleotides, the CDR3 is TGTGCCAGCAGCTTGGATCGACTAGCGAGCCACCTATATACGCAGTATTTT.

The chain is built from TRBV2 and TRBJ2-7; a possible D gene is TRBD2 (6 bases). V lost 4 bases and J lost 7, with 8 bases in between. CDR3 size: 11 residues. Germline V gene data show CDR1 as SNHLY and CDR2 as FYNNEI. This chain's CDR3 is CASSAGREQYF. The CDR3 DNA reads TGTGCCAGCAGTGCAGGGAGGGAGCAGTACTTC.

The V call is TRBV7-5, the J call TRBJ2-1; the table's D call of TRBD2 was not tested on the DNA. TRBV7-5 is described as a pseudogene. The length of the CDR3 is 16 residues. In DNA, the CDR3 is TGTGTCAGAAGCTCTCCGTGGGCTAGCGGGGACAATGAGCAGTTCTTC. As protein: CVRSSPWASGDNEQFF.

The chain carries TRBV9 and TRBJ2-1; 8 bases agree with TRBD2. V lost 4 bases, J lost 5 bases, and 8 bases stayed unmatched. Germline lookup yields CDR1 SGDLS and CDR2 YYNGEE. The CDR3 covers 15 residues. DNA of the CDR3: TGTGCCAGCAGCCCCCGGGAGGGGTTAAACAATGAGCAGTTCTTC. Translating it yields CASSPREGLNNEQFF.

The CDR3 DNA reads as TGTGCCAGCAGCTCTCAGGGAGGGTCCTACAATGAGCAGTTCTTC. Translation gives CASSSQGGSYNEQFF. This chain joins TRBV5-5 and TRBJ2-1; 7 nucleotides match TRBD2. V lost 3 bases and J lost 1; bases outside the gene matches: 4. From germline, CDR1 is SGHKS and CDR2 YYEKEE (reference sequence). The CDR3 has 15 amino acids.

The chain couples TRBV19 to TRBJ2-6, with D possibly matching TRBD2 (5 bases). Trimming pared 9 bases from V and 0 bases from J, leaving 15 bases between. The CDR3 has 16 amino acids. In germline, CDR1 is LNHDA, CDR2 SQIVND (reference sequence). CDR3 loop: CASEKRMSSGANVLTF. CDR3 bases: TGTGCCAGCGAAAAGCGGATGAGCTCTGGGGCCAACGTCCTGACTTTC.

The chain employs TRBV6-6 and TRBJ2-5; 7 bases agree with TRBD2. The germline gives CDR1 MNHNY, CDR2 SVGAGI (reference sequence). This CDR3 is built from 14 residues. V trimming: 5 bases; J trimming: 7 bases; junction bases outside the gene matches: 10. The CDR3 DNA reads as TGTGCCAGCAGTCTGCGGGAGCGGGGAGCGACCCAGTACTTC. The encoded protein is CASSLRERGATQYF.

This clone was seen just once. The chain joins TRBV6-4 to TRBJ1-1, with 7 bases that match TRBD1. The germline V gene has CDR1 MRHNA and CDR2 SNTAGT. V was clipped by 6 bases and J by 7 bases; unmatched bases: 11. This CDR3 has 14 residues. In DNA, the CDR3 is TGTGCCAGCAGAGACAGGGCCCTGGGAGGTGAAGCTTTCTTT. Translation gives CASRDRALGGEAFF.

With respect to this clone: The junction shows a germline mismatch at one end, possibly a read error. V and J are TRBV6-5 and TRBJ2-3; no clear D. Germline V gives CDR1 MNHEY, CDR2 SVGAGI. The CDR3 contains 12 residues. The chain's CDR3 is CASSDSADTQYF. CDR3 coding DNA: TGTGCCAGCAGTGACTCCGCAGATACGCAGTATTTT.

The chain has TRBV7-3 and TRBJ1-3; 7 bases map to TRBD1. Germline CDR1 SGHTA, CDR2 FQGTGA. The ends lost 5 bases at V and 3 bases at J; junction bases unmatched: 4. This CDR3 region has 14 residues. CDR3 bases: TGTGCCAGCAGCCCCCAGGGGGATGGAAACACCATATATTTT. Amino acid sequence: CASSPQGDGNTIYF. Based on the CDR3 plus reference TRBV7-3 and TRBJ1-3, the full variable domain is GAGVSQTPSNKVTEKGKYVELRCDPISGHTALYWYRQSLGQGPEFLIYFQGTGAADDSGLPNDRFFAVRPEGSVSTLKIQRTERGDSAVYLCASSPQGDGNTIYFGEGSWLTVV.

CDR3 bases: TGTGCCAGCAGCTTGGGACAGGCTCCATTCTCTGGAAACACCATATATTTT. It yields the protein CASSLGQAPFSGNTIYF. This sequence joins TRBV14 and TRBJ1-3, with TRBD1 identical over 8 bases. J was trimmed by 0 bases and V by 5 bases; bases with no gene match: 9. The germline CDR1 and CDR2 sequences are SGHDN and FVKESK. CDR3 size: 17 residues.

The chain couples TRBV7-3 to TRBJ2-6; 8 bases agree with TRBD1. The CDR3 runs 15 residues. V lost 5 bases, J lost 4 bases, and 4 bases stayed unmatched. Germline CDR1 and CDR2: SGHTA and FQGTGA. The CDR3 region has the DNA TGTGCCAGCAGCGCGGACAGGGCCGGGGCCAACGTCCTGACTTTC. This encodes CASSADRAGANVLTF.

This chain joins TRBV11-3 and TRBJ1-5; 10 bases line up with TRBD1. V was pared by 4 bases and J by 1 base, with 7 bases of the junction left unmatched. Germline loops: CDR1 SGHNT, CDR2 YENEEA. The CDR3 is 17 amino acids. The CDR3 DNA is TGTGCCAGCAGCTCCGGGACAGGGGTTATGAGCAATCAGCCCCAGCATTTT. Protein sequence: CASSSGTGVMSNQPQHF.